The clone carrying this T cell receptor (beta chain) has just one count. Its antigen is still unknown. The data stem from a study of cytomegalovirus exposure and HLA in healthy donors. Findings and limits, study-wide: Association of 16,951 TCR beta sequences with HLA alleles was found at 0.05 false discovery rate in a later analysis. TCR beta chains numbering some 160 were designated cytomegalovirus-associated. A missense DCLRE1C variant was associated with V- and J-gene trimming of TCR beta chains in a later analysis, and an independent cohort replicated the association.

The germline CDR1 and CDR2 sequences are SGHRS and YFSETQ. The CDR3 totals 12 residues. Trimming left V 1 base short and J 10 bases short, with 10 bases between. The primer mix had 60 Vbeta and 13 Jbeta primers. The repertoire was sequenced with immunoSEQ multiplex PCR; TCRdb's copy has only in-frame clones and lacks some. The sample shows more than 150,000 clones, 82% of them seen only once. This TCR came from a woman in her forties or fifties in good health and CMV-seropositive. The V gene is TRBV5-1, the J gene TRBJ2-3; no firm D call. The material sequenced was PBMCs. Here the CDR3 reads CASSLTGEAQYF. The CDR3 DNA reads as TGCGCCAGCAGCTTGACCGGAGAAGCGCAGTATTTT.